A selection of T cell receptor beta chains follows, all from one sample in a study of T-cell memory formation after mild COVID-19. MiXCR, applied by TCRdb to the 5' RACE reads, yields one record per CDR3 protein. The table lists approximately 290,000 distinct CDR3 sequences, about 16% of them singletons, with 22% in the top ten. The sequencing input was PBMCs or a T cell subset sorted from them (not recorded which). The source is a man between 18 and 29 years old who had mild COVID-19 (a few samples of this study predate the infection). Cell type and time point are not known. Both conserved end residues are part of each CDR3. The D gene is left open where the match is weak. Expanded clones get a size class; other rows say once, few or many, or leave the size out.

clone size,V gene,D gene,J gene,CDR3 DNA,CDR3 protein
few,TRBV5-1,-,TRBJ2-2,TGCGCCAGCACCGAATCCGGGGAGCTGTTTTTT,CASTESGELFF
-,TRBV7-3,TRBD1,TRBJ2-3,TGTGCCAGCAGCTCAACCCCCGGGACAGCTAAAGGCACAGATACGCAGTATTTT,CASSSTPGTAKGTDTQYF
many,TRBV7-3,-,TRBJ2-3,TGTGCCAGCAGCCCCTTTGCGGGGTCAGATACGCAGTATTTT,CASSPFAGSDTQYF
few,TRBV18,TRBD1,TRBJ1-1,TGTGCCAGCTCACAAACGGGACAGGGGTACACTGAAGCTTTCTTT,CASSQTGQGYTEAFF
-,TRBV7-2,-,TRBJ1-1,TGTGCCAGCAGCCCCCAACCGACAGGAGGGGCTGAAGCTTTCTTT,CASSPQPTGGAEAFF
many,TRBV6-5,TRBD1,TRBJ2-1,TGTGCCAGCAGCTCAGGGGGCATTCCCTACAATGAGCAGTTCTTC,CASSSGGIPYNEQFF
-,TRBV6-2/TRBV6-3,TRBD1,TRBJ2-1,TGTGCCAGCAGTCGACCCCGACAGGGGGGCAATGAGCAGTTCTTC,CASSRPRQGGNEQFF
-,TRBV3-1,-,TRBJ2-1,TGTGCCAGCAGCCAAGGGTACCGGGGCGGTGAGCAGTTCTTC,CASSQGYRGGEQFF
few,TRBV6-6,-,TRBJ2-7,TGTGCCAGCAGTTACCCGGGTAGTAGGTCCTACGAGCAGTACTTC,CASSYPGSRSYEQYF
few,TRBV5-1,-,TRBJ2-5,TGCGCCAGCAGCTGGGGGGACGGCGCGTACCAAGAGACCCAGTACTTC,CASSWGDGAYQETQYF
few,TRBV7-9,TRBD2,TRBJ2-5,TGTGCCAGCAGCTTAGTGCAACTAGCGGGCGAGACCCAGTACTTC,CASSLVQLAGETQYF
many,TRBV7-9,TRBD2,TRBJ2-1,TGTGCCAGCAGCTTAGGGTGGGCTAGCGGTCGGAATGAGCAGTTCTTC,CASSLGWASGRNEQFF
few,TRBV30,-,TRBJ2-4,TGTGCCTGGAGTCCGGCAGGGAGTGTCCCTACATTTCAGTACTTC,CAWSPAGSVPTFQYF
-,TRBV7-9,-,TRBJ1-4,TGTGCCAGCAGCTTAAGGACGCAGAATGAAAAACTGTTTTTT,CASSLRTQNEKLFF
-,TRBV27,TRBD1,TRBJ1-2,TGTGCCAGCGCCCCCCCGGACAGGTTGTATGGCTACACCTTC,CASAPPDRLYGYTF
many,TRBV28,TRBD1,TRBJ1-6,TGTGCCAGCAGTTTAAGTACCGGACAGGGGGTAAATTCACCCCTCCACTTT,CASSLSTGQGVNSPLHF
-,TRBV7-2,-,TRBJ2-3,TGTGCCAGCAGCTTAGGACTCCCCCGGGTAGCTACGCAGTATTTT,CASSLGLPRVATQYF